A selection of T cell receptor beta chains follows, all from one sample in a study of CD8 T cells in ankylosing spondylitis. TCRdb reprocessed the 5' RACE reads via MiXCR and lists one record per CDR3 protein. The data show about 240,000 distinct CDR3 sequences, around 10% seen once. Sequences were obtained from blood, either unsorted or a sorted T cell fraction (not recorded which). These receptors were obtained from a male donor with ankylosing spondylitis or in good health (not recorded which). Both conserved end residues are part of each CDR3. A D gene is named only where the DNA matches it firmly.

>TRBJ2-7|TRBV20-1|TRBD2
CSARGLADYEQYF
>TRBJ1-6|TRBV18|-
CASSPTDRAGSPLHF
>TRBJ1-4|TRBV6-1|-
CASSAGATNEKLFF
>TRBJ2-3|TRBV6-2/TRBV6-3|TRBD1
CASSLGSFRDRIFLDTQYF
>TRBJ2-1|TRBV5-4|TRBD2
CASRDGTSGSWLYNEQFF
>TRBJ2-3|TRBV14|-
CASSHLFLPMTATQYF
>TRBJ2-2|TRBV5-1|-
CASSPGLMNTGELFF
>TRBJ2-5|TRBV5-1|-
CASRPDVGGPETQYF
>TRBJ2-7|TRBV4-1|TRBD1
CASSHSGTGFLEQYF
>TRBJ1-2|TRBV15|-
CATGYRTVSGYTF
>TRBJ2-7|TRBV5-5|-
CASSFWTPPYEQYF
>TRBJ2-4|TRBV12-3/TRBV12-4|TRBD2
CASRPKTSGIVHF
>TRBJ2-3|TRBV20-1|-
CSADKRINTDTQYF
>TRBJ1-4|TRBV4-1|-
CASSQERTAEKLFF
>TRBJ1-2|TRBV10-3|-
CAISESQKDYGYTF
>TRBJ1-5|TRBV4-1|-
CASSQVSSFSNQPQHF
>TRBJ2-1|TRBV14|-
CASSQVRDEQFF
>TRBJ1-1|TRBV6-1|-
CASRDASRPRRTEAFF
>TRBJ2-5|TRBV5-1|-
CASSVTMEETQYF
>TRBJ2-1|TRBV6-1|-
CASSESSGTRRTYNEQFF
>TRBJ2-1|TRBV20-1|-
CSATSYNEQFF
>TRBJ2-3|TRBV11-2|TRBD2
CASSLEASGGVLGTDTQYF
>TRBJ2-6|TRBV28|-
CASRPAGSGANVLTF
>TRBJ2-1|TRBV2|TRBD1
CASSGDRVGDEQFF
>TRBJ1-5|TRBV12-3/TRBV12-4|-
CASSDQGRGQPQHF
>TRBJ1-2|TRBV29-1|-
CSVEFGQPFGYTF
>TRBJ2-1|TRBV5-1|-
CASSLAGQLSYNEQFF
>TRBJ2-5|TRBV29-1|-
CSVNQGNRGETQYF
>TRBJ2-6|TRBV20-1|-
CSAPHRSGANVLTF
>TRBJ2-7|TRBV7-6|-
CASSLALRDSLYEQYF
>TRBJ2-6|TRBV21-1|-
CASSKADSGANVLTF
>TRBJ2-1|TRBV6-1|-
CASSERLFDEQFF
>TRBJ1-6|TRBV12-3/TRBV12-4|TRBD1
CASSPRTGYNSPLHF
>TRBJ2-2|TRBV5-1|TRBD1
CASSPERDRELIPNTGELFF
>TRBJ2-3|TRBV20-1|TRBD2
CSAPVQREYADTQYF
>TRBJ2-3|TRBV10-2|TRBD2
CASSVGTSADTQYF
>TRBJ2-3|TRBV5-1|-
CASSLEARTGTDTQYF
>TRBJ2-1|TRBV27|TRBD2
CASSLSPLREGHTSEQFF
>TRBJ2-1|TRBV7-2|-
CASSLAGGGVVNEQFF
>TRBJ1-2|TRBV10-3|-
CAISTQGNYGYTF
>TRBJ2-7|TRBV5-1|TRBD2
CASSQPGDGGASSYEQYF
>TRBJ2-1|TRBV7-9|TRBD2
CASSSREGSGTINEQFF
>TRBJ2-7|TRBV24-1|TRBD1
CATSDRVTDRGPHEQYF
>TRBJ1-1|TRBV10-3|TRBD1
CAIRGTGSTTEAFF
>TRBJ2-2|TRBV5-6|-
CASSLATGELFF
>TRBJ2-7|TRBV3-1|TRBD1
CASSHTPGTGSPEQYF
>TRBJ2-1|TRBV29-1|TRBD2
CSVEKTSGNEQFF
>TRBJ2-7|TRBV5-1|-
CASSLQESYEQYF
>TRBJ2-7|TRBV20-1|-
CSARFEGTVYEQYF
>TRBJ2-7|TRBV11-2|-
CASSTHPSSLSSILTYEQYF
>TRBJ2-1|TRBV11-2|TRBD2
CASSLLRGGPYNEQFF
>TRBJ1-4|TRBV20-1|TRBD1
CSARAQGAWEKLFF
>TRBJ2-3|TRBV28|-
CASSLSSGSADTQYF
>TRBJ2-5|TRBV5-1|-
CASSFGPRFGQGYYETQYF
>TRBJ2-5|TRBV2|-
CASSTGSWETQYF
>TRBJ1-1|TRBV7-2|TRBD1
CASSLVGTAKAFF
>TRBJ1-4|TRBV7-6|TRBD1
CASSSLGTGSFEKLFF